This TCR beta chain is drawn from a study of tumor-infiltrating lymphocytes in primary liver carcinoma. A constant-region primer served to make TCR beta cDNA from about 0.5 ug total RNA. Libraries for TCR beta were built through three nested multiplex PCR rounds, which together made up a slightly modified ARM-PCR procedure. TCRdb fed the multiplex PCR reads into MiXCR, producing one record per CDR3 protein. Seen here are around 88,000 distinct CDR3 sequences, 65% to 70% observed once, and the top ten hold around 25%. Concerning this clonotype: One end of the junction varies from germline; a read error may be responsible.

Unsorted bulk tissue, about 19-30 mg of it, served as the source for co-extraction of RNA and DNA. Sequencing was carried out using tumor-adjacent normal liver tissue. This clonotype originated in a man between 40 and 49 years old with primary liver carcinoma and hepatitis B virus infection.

CDR3 DNA sequence: TGTGCCAGTAGCTTAGATCGCACTCTGAGCACTGAAGCTTTGTTT. As protein: CASSLDRTLSTEALF. V and J are TRBV11-2 and TRBJ1-1; D uncertain. Germline values: CDR1 SGHAT, CDR2 FQNNGV. The CDR3 extends over 15 amino acids.